Below are 12 T cell receptor beta chains sequenced from a single sample in a study of T cell repertoires in cytomegalovirus infection. Which antigens these TCRs recognize remains unknown. MiXCR was run by TCRdb on the reads, yielding one entry per CDR3 protein. The sample lists 550,000 to 700,000 distinct CDR3 sequences; about 39% were seen once. Sequences were derived from cultured PBMCs, sampled from culture after CMV antigen stimulation. The receptors derive from a human donor in good health (CMV status not recorded). Some clones in this sample may be carry-over from other donors' samples.

The sample holds a few counts of this clonotype. This sequence joins TRBV28 and TRBJ1-5, with D unclear. The V end was cut by 7 bases, the J end by 4 bases, with 14 bases between. The CDR3 runs to 14 residues. Germline V gives CDR1 MDHEN, CDR2 SYDVKM. CDR3 nucleotide sequence: TGTGCCAGCACCCTCGGATGGGAGAATCAGCCCCAGCATTTT. Its protein is CASTLGWENQPQHF.

This chain connects TRBV5-4 to TRBJ2-2; D gene ambiguous. Trimming took off 4 bases at V and 1 base at J, with 14 bases between the two ends. This CDR3 contains 16 residues. Germline assignment: CDR1 SGHNT and CDR2 YYREEE (reference sequence). The DNA of the CDR3 is TGTGCCAGCAGCCGCAATGGCGGATGGAACACCGGGGAGCTGTTTTTT. Translating it yields CASSRNGGWNTGELFF.

This chain connects TRBV25-1 to TRBJ1-5, with D perhaps matching TRBD1 (6 bases). CDR1 and CDR2 (germline): MGHDK, SYGVNS. V gave up 6 bases and J gave up 6 bases, with 15 bases separating them. The CDR3 is made up of 14 amino acids. The CDR3 DNA sequence: TGTGCCAGCAGGGCGGGGGGCCTTGCTCAGCCCCAGCATTTT. Translating it yields CASRAGGLAQPQHF. The entire variable domain, with the rest obtained from reference TRBV25-1 and TRBJ1-5, is as follows: EADIYQTPRYLVIGTGKKITLECSQTMGHDKMYWYQQDPGMELHLIHYSYGVNSTEKGDLSSESTVSRIRTEHFPLTLESARPSHTSQYLCASRAGGLAQPQHFGDGTRLSIL.

This clonotype was seen only once. DNA for the CDR3: TGTGCCACCAGCAGAGTTGGCGAGCAGTACTTC. Translation: CATSRVGEQYF. The V and J genes are TRBV15 and TRBJ2-7; no clear D. This CDR3 is built from 11 residues. Trimming took off 1 base at V and 6 bases at J, with 4 bases between the two ends. Germline lookup yields CDR1 LNHNV and CDR2 YYDKDF (reference sequence). Using reference TRBV15 and TRBJ2-7 for the parts outside the CDR3, the full variable domain is DAMVIQNPRYQVTQFGKPVTLSCSQTLNHNVMYWYQQKSSQAPKLLFHYYDKDFNNEADTPDNFQSRRPNTSFCFLDIRSPGLGDTAMYLCATSRVGEQYFGPGTRLTVT.

Many counts were recorded for this clonotype. The gene calls are TRBV7-2 and TRBJ2-1; 7 bases are shared with TRBD2. Unmatched junction bases numbered 7, after V lost 3 bases and J lost 11 bases. The CDR3 totals 13 residues. Germline V CDR1 and CDR2: SGHTA, FQGNSA. This chain's CDR3 is CASSFGGSGQQFF. The DNA for the CDR3 is TGTGCCAGCAGCTTTGGCGGGAGCGGCCAGCAGTTCTTC.

This clonotype was recorded at least ten times. V and J are TRBV7-2 and TRBJ2-7; possible D gene TRBD1, 6 bases. The CDR3 spans 15 residues. Germline values: CDR1 SGHTA, CDR2 FQGNSA. The ends were cut back, 4 bases at V and 3 bases at J, with 16 bases in the middle. This CDR3 reads CASSSLGTTNYEQYF. The CDR3 DNA follows: TGTGCCAGCAGCTCACTCGGGACAACGAACTACGAGCAGTACTTC.

In its sample, this clonotype was seen a few times. The rearrangement links TRBV19 to TRBJ2-5; D might be TRBD2 (5 bases). V was clipped by 5 bases and J by 2 bases, with 9 bases between them. Germline CDR1 LNHDA, CDR2 SQIVND (reference sequence). The CDR3 spans 13 residues. The CDR3 region is CASSAPGQETQYF. As DNA, the CDR3 is TGTGCCAGTAGTGCCCCGGGACAAGAGACCCAGTACTTC.

The V gene is TRBV20-1, the J gene TRBJ1-4; 8 nucleotides match TRBD1. The V and J ends lost 0 bases and 8 bases, in that order; junction bases with no gene match: 5. Germline loops: CDR1 DFQATT, CDR2 SNEGSKA (reference sequence). This CDR3 has 14 residues. CDR3 in amino acids: CSAREGTGWEKLFF. The CDR3 DNA sequence: TGCAGTGCTAGAGAGGGGACAGGTTGGGAAAAACTGTTTTTT.

A few counts support this clonotype. The chain carries TRBV7-2 and TRBJ2-5, with 8 bases identical to TRBD2. This CDR3 has 14 residues. V dropped 4 bases and J dropped 7; count of bases not matched to a gene: 8. Looked up from germline, CDR1 is SGHTA and CDR2 is FQGNSA. The CDR3 DNA follows: TGTGCCAGCAGCTCACGGGGAGCGGGGGTGACCCAGTACTTC. Amino acids: CASSSRGAGVTQYF.

The sample holds a few counts of this clonotype. The genes are TRBV11-2 and TRBJ2-1; D remains ambiguous. Germline CDR1 reads SGHAT; CDR2 reads FQNNGV. V lost 6 bases to trimming and J lost 0 bases, with 18 bases between them. The CDR3 loop spans 17 amino acids. CDR3 sequence (DNA): TGTGCCAGCAGTCTACGGACGGCCATAAGCTCCTACAATGAGCAGTTCTTC. This translates into CASSLRTAISSYNEQFF.

The CDR3 region is CASSLSGTGGRGGGYEQYF. The CDR3 bases are TGTGCCAGCAGCTTAAGTGGGACAGGGGGGCGGGGCGGTGGATACGAGCAGTACTTC. The gene calls are TRBV7-8 and TRBJ2-7, with 11 bases fitting TRBD1. Germline V gives CDR1 SGHVS, CDR2 FQNEAQ. The CDR3 totals 19 residues. The V and J ends lost 2 bases and 4 bases, in that order; junction bases with no gene match: 16. Supplemented by reference TRBV7-8 and TRBJ2-7, the full variable domain reads GAGVSQSPRYKVAKRGQDVALRCDPISGHVSLFWYQQALGQGPEFLTYFQNEAQLDKSGLPSDRFFAERPEGSVSTLKIQRTQQEDSAVYLCASSLSGTGGRGGGYEQYFGPGTRLTVT.

This chain joins TRBV3-1 and TRBJ2-2, with 14 nucleotides matching TRBD2. CDR1 and CDR2 from the germline V gene are LGHDT and YNNKEL (reference sequence). V lost 3 bases to trimming and J lost 5 bases; unmatched junction nucleotides: 8. This CDR3 contains 18 residues. This CDR3 is CASSQGLAGAELTGELFF. In DNA, the CDR3 is TGTGCCAGCAGCCAGGGACTAGCGGGAGCCGAATTAACCGGGGAGCTGTTTTTT.